The next 6 T cell receptor beta chains were all read from a single sample in a study of CD8 T cells in ankylosing spondylitis. MiXCR, run by TCRdb on the 5' RACE reads, gives a single entry per CDR3 protein. The table has approximately 240,000 distinct CDR3 sequences, 20% to 30% seen once. What was sequenced was blood, either unsorted or a sorted T cell fraction (not recorded which). The receptors originated from a male donor with ankylosing spondylitis or in good health (not recorded which).

This clonotype appeared many times. This chain joins TRBV4-1 and TRBJ2-1, with 7 bases matching TRBD2. J gave up 6 bases and V 1 base, and 15 bases lay outside the gene matches. The CDR3 is 18 amino acids. From germline, CDR1 is MGHRA and CDR2 YSYEKL. Here the CDR3 DNA reads TGCGCCAGCAGCCAAGTTTTCGCTAGCGGTTCCCCTCGCAATGAGCAGTTCTTC. Translating gives CASSQVFASGSPRNEQFF.

This clonotype has at least ten counts. The rearrangement joins TRBV6-5 to TRBJ2-3; a weak D match, TRBD2 (6 bases). The CDR3 sequence is 16 residues long. V was shortened by 2 bases and J by 0 bases, with 12 bases between the two germline ends. Germline V gene sequence: CDR1 MNHEY, CDR2 SVGAGI. The CDR3 region is CASSYGLASSTDTQYF. In DNA form, the CDR3 reads TGTGCCAGCAGTTACGGGCTAGCGTCTAGCACAGATACGCAGTATTTT.

This clonotype was observed a few times. This sequence joins TRBV4-2 and TRBJ1-2, with D possibly being TRBD1 (5 bases). This CDR3 is 16 amino acids long. The V end lost 1 base, the J end lost 4 bases, and 16 bases lay between the germline ends. The germline V gene encodes CDR1 LGHNA and CDR2 YNFKEQ. CDR3 sequence (DNA): TGTGCCAGCAGCCAAGTAGGGGACGCAGGAGGCTATGGCTACACCTTC. This encodes CASSQVGDAGGYGYTF.

V usage is TRBV12-3 or TRBV12-4 and J usage is TRBJ2-1, with D possibly TRBD1 on 5 matching bases. The CDR3 extends over 13 amino acids. The V end lost 2 bases, the J end lost 12 bases, and 14 bases lay between the germline ends. The DNA for the CDR3 is TGTGCCAGCAGTTTACCGCCCCCCACAGGGCAGTTCTTC. Translation: CASSLPPPTGQFF.

This clonotype has just a few counts. For the CDR3, the DNA is TGCGCCAGCAGCCAAGGGGGGACAATACCCGAAAAACTGTTTTTT. Its protein product is CASSQGGTIPEKLFF. This chain joins TRBV4-1 and TRBJ1-4; possibly TRBD1 for D (6 bases). The CDR3 spans 15 residues. Germline CDR1 reads MGHRA; CDR2 reads YSYEKL. Trimming removed 1 base from V and 8 bases from J, with 14 bases in between.

There are many counts of this clonotype. The rearrangement uses TRBV12-3 or TRBV12-4 and TRBJ1-5; TRBD1 is a possible D gene (5 bases). This CDR3 contains 14 residues. V was clipped by 5 bases and J by 3 bases, with 11 bases between them. The CDR3 nucleotides are TGTGCCAGCAGTAGGTGGGGGTTCAATCAGCCCCAGCATTTT. Its protein is CASSRWGFNQPQHF.